Following are 5 T cell receptor beta chains from one sample sequenced in a study of identical twins. TCRdb ran MiXCR on the 5' RACE reads and lists one entry per CDR3 protein. The sample lists some 710,000 distinct CDR3 sequences, 5.5% to 7.5% occurring once. The source material was naive T cells sorted from blood. The source is a man between 18 and 29 years old in good health.

This clonotype was seen ten or more times. The CDR3 protein is CAIRPGQGGGGANVLTF. The CDR3 nucleotides read TGTGCCATCAGGCCGGGACAGGGAGGTGGAGGGGCCAACGTCCTGACTTTC. The chain recombines TRBV10-3 with TRBJ2-6; 9 positions agree with TRBD1. There are 17 residues in the CDR3. Germline CDR1 is ENHRY and CDR2 is SYGVKD. The ends lost 6 bases at V and 4 bases at J; junction bases unmatched: 10.

This clonotype was seen ten or more times. The V call is TRBV5-1, the J call TRBJ1-6; D remains ambiguous. The CDR3 totals 13 residues. Germline CDR1 and CDR2: SGHRS and YFSETQ. V lost 7 bases and J lost 5, with 10 bases in between. The CDR3 sequence is CASGGGDNSPLHF. CDR3 sequence (DNA): TGCGCCAGCGGTGGTGGAGATAATTCACCCCTCCACTTT.

The V and J genes are TRBV5-1 and TRBJ2-2, with TRBD1 as a possible D gene (6 bases). This CDR3 has 16 amino acids. Per the germline V gene, CDR1 is SGHRS and CDR2 is YFSETQ. V lost 3 bases and J lost 5, with 17 bases in between. Here the CDR3 DNA reads TGCGCCAGCAGCTCACAGCAGGCCCAGGGGACCGGGGAGCTGTTTTTT. It encodes CASSSQQAQGTGELFF.

This clonotype was found a few times. The genes are TRBV4-1 and TRBJ1-6; D not resolved. The CDR3 loop spans 15 amino acids. Germline loops: CDR1 MGHRA, CDR2 YSYEKL. V was pared by 1 base and J by 9 bases, with 13 bases between. As DNA, the CDR3 is TGCGCCAGCAGCCAAGGGACCGACCATACTTCACCCCTCCACTTT. Protein product: CASSQGTDHTSPLHF.

This clonotype was detected many times. The chain carries TRBV12-3 or TRBV12-4 and TRBJ2-3; no definite D call. V lost 5 bases and J 0 bases, leaving 9 bases between the germline ends. This CDR3 contains 14 residues. The DNA for the CDR3 is TGTGCCAGCAGTCTCACAGCGAGCACAGATACGCAGTATTTT. Amino acids: CASSLTASTDTQYF.